This T cell receptor (beta chain) was sequenced for a study of cytomegalovirus exposure and HLA in healthy donors. Findings of the study overall: Presence/absence analyses took donor sequencing depth as roughly uniform. Cytomegalovirus status was reportedly diagnosed by the classifier with high specificity and sensitivity. In a later analysis, at a false discovery rate of 0.05, 16,951 TCR beta sequences were associated with HLA alleles.

PCR amplification relied on 60 Vbeta primers (plus 13 Jbeta primers). Methods used by the authors: An analysis performed later counted roughly 80 million unique TCR beta chains (roughly 11 million of them shared). Sequencing was performed with immunoSEQ multiplex PCR; in TCRdb, only in-frame clones are kept and a portion is missing. V and J calls and clone size are copied from that table; D and trimming were computed from the DNA. The data contain 130,000 or so clones, 84% of them singletons. J lost 5 bases, V lost 3 bases, and 6 bases had no gene match. The V gene's germline CDR1 is KGHSH and CDR2 LQKENI. There are 16 residues in the CDR3. A word on this clone: The antigen remains undetermined.

The chain combines TRBV18 with TRBJ1-6, with 8 nucleotides matching TRBD1. This clonotype was sampled from a young woman in good health and CMV-seropositive. Sequenced sample: PBMCs. The CDR3 sequence is CASSPYPGGNNSPLHF. The CDR3 DNA reads as TGTGCCAGCTCACCCTACCCAGGGGGCAATAATTCACCCCTCCACTTT.